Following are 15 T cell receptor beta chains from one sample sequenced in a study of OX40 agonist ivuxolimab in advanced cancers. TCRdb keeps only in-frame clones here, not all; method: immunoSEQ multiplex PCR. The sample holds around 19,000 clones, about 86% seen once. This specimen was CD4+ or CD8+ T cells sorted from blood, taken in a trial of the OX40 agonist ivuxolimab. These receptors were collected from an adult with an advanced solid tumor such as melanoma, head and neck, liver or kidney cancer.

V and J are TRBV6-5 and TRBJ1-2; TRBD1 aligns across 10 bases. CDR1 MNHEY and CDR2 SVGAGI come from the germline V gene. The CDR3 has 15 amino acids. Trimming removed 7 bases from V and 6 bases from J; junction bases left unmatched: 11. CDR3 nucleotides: TGTGCCAGCAACTCCGACAGGGGGCAACCCCATGGCTACACCTTC. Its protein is CASNSDRGQPHGYTF.

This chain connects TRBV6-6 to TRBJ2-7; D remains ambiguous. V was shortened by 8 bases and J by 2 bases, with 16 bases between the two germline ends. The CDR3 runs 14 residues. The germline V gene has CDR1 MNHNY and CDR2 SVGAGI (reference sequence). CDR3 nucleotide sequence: TGTGCCAGCCTCCAGACCCATCGTACCTACGAGCAGTACTTC. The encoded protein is CASLQTHRTYEQYF.

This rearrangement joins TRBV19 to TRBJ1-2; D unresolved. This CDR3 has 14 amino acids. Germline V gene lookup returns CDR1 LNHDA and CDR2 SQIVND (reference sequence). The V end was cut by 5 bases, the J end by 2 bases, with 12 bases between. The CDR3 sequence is CASSEGIRNYGYTF. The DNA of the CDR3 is TGTGCCAGTAGTGAGGGTATCCGGAACTATGGCTACACCTTC.

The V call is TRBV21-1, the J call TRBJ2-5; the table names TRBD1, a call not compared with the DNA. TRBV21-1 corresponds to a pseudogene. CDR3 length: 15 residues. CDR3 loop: CASSRKTGNKETQYF. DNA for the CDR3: TGTGCCAGCAGCCGCAAGACAGGGAACAAAGAGACCCAGTACTTC.

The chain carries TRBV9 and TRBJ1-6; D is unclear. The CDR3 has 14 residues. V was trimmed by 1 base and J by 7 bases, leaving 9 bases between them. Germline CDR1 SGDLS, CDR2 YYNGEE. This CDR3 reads CASSVFTANSPLHF. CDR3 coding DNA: TGTGCCAGCAGCGTATTTACAGCCAATTCACCCCTCCACTTT.

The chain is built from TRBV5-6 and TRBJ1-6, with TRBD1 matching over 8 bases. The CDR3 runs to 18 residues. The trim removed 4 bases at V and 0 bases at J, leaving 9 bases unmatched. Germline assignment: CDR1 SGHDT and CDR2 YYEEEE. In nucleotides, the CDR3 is TGTGCCAGCAGCCAGACAGGGGAGTTCAGCTCCTATAATTCACCCCTCCACTTT. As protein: CASSQTGEFSSYNSPLHF.

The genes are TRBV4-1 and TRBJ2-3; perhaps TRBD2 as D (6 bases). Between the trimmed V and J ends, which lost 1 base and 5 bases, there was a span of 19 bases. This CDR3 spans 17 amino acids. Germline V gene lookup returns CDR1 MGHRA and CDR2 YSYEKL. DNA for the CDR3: TGCGCCAGCAGCCAAGGATATTCGCGGGGTCCGGGAGATACGCAGTATTTT. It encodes CASSQGYSRGPGDTQYF.

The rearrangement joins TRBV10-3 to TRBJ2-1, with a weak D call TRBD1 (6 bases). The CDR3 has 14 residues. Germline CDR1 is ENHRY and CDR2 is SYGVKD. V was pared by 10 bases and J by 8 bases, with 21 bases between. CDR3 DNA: TGTGCCACCCTAGTAGGGGACATGTCGGATGAGCAGTTCTTC. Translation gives CATLVGDMSDEQFF.

The CDR3 reads CASSIQGPLFF. The CDR3 DNA is TGTGCCAGCAGTATACAGGGCCCCCTGTTTTTT. The genes are TRBV2 and TRBJ1-4; a weak D match, TRBD1 (6 bases). Germline V lookup: CDR1 SNHLY, CDR2 FYNNEI. V lost 5 bases, J lost 14 bases, and 12 bases lay in between. The CDR3 runs to 11 residues.

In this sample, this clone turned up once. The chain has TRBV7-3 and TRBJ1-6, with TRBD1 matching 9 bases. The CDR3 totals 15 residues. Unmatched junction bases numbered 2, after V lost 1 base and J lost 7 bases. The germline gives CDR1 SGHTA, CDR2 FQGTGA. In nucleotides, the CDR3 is TGTGCCAGCAGCTTAATGGGACAGGGAAATTCACCCCTCCACTTT. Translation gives CASSLMGQGNSPLHF. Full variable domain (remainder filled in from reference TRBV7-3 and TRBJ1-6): GAGVSQTPSNKVTEKGKYVELRCDPISGHTALYWYRQSLGQGPEFLIYFQGTGAADDSGLPNDRFFAVRPEGSVSTLKIQRTERGDSAVYLCASSLMGQGNSPLHFGNGTRLTVT.

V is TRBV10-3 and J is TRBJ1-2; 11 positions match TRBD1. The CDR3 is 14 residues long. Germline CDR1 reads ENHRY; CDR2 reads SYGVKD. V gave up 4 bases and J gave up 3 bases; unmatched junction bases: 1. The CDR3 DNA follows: TGTGCCATCAGTGGGGACAGGGGGGACTATGGCTACACCTTC. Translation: CAISGDRGDYGYTF.

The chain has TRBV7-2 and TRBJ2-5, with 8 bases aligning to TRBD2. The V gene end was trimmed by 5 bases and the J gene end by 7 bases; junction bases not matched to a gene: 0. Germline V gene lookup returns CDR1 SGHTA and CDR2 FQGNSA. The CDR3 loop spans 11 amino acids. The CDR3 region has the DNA TGTGCCAGCAGCCGGGGGGGGACCCAGTACTTC. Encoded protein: CASSRGGTQYF.

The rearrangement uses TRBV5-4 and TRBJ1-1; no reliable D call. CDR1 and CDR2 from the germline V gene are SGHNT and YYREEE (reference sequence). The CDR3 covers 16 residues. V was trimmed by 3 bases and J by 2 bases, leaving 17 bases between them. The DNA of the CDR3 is TGTGCCAGCAGCTCCGAACCTAGACTGGCCAACACTGAAGCTTTCTTT. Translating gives CASSSEPRLANTEAFF.

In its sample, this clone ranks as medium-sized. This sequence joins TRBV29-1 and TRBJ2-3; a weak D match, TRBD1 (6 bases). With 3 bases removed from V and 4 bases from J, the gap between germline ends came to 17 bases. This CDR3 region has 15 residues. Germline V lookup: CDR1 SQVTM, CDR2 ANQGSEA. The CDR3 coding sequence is TGCAGCGTTGATTACAGGGAACATGGCGCAGATACGCAGTATTTT. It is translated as CSVDYREHGADTQYF.

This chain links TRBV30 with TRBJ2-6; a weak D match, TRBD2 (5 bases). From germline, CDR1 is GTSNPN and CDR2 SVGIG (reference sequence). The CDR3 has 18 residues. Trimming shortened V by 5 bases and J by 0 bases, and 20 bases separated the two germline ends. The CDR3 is CAWGGMLAGGSGANVLTF. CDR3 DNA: TGTGCCTGGGGAGGTATGCTAGCAGGTGGCTCTGGGGCCAACGTCCTGACTTTC. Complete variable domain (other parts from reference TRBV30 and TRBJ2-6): SQTIHQWPATLVQPVGSPLSLECTVEGTSNPNLYWYRQAAGRGLQLLFYSVGIGQISSEVPQNLSASRPQDRQFILSSKKLLLSDSGFYLCAWGGMLAGGSGANVLTFGAGSRLTVL.